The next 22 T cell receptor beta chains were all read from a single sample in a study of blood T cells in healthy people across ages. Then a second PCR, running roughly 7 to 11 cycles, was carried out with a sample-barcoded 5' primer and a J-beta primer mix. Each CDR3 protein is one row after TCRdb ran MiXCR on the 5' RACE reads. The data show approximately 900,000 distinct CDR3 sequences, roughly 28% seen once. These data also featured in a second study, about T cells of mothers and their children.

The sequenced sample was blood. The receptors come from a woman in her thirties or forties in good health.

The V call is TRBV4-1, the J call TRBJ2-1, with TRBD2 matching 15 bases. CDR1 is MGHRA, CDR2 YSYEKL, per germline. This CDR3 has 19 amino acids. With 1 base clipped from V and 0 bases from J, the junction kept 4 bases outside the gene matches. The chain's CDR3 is CASSQAGLAGGPSYNEQFF. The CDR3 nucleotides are TGCGCCAGCAGCCAAGCTGGACTAGCGGGGGGGCCCTCCTACAATGAGCAGTTCTTC.

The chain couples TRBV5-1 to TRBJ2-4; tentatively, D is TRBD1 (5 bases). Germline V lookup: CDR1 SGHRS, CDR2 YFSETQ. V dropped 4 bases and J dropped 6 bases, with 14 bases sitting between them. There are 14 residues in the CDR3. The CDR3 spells CASSPQGLANIQYF. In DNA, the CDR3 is TGCGCCAGCAGCCCCCAGGGTCTTGCAAACATTCAGTACTTC. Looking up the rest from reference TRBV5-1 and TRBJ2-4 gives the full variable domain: KAGVTQTPRYLIKTRGQQVTLSCSPISGHRSVSWYQQTPGQGLQFLFEYFSETQRNKGNFPGRFSGRQFSNSRSEMNVSTLELGDSALYLCASSPQGLANIQYFGAGTRLSVL.

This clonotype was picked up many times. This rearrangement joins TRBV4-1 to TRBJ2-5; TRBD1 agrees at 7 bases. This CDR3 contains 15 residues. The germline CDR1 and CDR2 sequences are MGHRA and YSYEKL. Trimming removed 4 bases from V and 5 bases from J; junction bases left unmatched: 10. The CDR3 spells CASSLLRQGDETQYF. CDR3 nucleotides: TGCGCCAGCAGCCTACTGAGACAGGGTGACGAGACCCAGTACTTC.

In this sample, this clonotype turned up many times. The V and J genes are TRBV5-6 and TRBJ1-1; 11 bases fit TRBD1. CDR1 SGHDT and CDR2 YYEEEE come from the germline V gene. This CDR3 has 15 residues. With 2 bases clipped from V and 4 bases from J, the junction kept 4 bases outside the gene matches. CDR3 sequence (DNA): TGTGCCAGCAGCTTTGGCGGGACAGGGGGCACTGAAGCTTTCTTT. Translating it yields CASSFGGTGGTEAFF.

The CDR3 DNA reads TGTGCCAGTCAGGGAGGGGAATCCTACAATGAGCAGTTCTTC. This codes for CASQGGESYNEQFF. V is TRBV6-2 or TRBV6-3 and J is TRBJ2-1, with 7 positions matching TRBD2. Germline CDR1 MNHEY, CDR2 SVGEGT. CDR3 length: 14 amino acids. V dropped 9 bases and J dropped 1; count of bases not matched to a gene: 6.

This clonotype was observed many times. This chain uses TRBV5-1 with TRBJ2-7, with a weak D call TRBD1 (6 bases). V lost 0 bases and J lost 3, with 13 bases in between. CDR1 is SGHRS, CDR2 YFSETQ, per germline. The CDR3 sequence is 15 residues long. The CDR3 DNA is TGCGCCAGCAGCTTGGCCGGTGGACAGAGCTACGAGCAGTACTTC. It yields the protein CASSLAGGQSYEQYF.

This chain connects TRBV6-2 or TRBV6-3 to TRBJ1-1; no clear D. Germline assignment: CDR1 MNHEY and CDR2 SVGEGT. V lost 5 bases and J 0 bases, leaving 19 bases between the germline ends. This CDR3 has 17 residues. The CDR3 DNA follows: TGTGCCAGCAGTCCTAGACCTGCCACTTACGTGAACACTGAAGCTTTCTTT. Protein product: CASSPRPATYVNTEAFF.

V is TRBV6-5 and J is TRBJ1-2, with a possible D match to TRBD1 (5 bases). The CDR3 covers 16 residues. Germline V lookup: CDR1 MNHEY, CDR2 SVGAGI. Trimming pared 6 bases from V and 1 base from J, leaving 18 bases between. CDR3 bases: TGTGCCAGCAGCCGCCCCTGGGGGAGCTATAACTATGGCTACACCTTC. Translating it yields CASSRPWGSYNYGYTF.

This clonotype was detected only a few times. The CDR3 here is CASSLQPPASSYNEQFF. The CDR3 DNA reads TGTGCCAGCAGCTTACAGCCGCCAGCAAGCTCCTACAATGAGCAGTTCTTC. The V gene is TRBV7-2, the J gene TRBJ2-1; D gene unclear. There are 17 residues in the CDR3. V dropped 2 bases and J dropped 0 bases, with 14 bases sitting between them. Germline-derived CDR1 and CDR2 are SGHTA and FQGNSA.

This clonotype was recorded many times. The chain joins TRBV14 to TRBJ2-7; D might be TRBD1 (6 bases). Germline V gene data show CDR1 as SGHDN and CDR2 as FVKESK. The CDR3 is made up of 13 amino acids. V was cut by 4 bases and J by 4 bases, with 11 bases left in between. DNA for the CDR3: TGTGCCAGCAGCCCCTTTCAGGGGTACGAGCAGTACTTC. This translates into CASSPFQGYEQYF.

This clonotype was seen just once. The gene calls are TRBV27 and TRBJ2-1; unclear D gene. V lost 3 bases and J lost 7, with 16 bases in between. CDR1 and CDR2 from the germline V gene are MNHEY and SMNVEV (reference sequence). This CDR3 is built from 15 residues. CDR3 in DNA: TGTGCCAGCAGTTTCGGCAGGCATCCTCTTAATGAGCAGTTCTTC. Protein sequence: CASSFGRHPLNEQFF.

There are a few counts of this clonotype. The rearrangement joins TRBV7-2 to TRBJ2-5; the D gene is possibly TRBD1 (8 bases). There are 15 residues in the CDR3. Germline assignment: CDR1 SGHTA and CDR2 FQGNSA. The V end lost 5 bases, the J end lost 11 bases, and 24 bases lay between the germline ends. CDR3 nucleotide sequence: TGTGCCAGCAGCGCTAGTTTCCCCGACAGGGGAGGGCAGTACTTC. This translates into CASSASFPDRGGQYF.

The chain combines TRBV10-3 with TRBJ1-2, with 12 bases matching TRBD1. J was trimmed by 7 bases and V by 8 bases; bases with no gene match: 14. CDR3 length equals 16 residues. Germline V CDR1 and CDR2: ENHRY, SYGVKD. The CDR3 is CAIGTGTGGTWSGYTF. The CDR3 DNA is TGTGCCATCGGGACCGGGACAGGGGGCACCTGGAGTGGCTACACCTTC.

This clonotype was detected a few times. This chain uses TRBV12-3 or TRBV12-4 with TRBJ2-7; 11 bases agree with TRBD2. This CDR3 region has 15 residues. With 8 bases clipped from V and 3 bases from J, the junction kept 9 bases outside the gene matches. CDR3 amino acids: CASAVPGTSGYEQYF. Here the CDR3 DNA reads TGTGCCAGCGCCGTACCGGGGACTAGCGGCTACGAGCAGTACTTC.

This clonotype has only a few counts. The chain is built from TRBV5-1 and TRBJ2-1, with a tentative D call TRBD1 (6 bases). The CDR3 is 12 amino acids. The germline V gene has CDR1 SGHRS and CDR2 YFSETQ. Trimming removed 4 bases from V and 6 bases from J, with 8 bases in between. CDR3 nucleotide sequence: TGCGCCAGCAGCGAGGGGGTCAATGAGCAGTTCTTC. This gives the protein CASSEGVNEQFF.

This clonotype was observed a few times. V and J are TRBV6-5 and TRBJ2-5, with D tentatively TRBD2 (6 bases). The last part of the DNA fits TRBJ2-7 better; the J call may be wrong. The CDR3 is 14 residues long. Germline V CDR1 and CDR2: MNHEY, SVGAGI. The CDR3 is CASSYMGGSREQYF. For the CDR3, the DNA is TGTGCCAGCAGTTACATGGGGGGATCTCGCGAGCAGTACTTC.

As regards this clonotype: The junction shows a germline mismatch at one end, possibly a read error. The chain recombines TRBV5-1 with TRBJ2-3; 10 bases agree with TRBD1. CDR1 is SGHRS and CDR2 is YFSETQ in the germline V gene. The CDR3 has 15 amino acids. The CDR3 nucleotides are TGCGCCAACAGCTTGGGACAGGGGTGGACAGATACGCAGTATTTT. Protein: CANSLGQGWTDTQYF.

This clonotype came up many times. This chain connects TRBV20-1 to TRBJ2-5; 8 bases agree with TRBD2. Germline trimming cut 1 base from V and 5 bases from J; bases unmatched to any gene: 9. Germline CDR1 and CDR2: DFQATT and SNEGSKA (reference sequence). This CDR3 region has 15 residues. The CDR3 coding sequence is TGCAGTGCTAGAGGCGGGGGGAGATCCGTGGAGACCCAGTACTTC. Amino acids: CSARGGGRSVETQYF.

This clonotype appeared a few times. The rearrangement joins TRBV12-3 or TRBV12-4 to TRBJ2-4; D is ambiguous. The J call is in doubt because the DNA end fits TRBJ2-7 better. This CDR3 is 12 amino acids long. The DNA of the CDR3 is TGTGCCAGCAGTTCTCTAATTTACGAGCAGTACTTC. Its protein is CASSSLIYEQYF.

As DNA, the CDR3 is TGTGCCAGCAGTGACGAAACTTCCCACAGTGAGCAGTTCTTC. It specifies CASSDETSHSEQFF. The chain has TRBV6-4 and TRBJ2-1; no clear D. The V gene's germline CDR1 is MRHNA and CDR2 SNTAGT. The length of the CDR3 is 14 residues. V lost 2 bases, J lost 9 bases, and 14 bases lay in between.

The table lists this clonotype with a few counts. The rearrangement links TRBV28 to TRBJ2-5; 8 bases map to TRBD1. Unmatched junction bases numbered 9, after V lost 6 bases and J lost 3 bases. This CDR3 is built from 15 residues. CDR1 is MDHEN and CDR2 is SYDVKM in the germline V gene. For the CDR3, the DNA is TGTGCCAGCAGATATGGACAGGGAATGAAAGAGACCCAGTACTTC. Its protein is CASRYGQGMKETQYF.

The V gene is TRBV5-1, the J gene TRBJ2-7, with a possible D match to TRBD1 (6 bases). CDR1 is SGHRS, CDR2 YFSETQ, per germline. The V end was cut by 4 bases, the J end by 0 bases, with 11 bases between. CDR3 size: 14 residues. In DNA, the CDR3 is TGCGCCAGCAGCCCCGGACAGCACTCCTACGAGCAGTACTTC. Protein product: CASSPGQHSYEQYF.